The T cell receptor beta chain described here comes from a study of blood T cell repertoires in COVID-19. Background on the study: Samples taken during acute and convalescent COVID-19 were collected in the United States, Italy and Spain. T cells, B-cell-depleted T cells, or PBMCs supplied cDNA or gDNA.

Methods used by the authors: Reference gene primer amplification gave estimated nucleated cell counts. Produced via immunoSEQ multiplex PCR; TCRdb's table is partial and in-frame only. Clone size and the V and J calls come from that table; the DNA yielded D and trimming. The sample includes 150,000 to 200,000 clones, about 88% of them seen just once. The TCR sequence derives from a woman of 80 years or more in a cohort sampled during active or convalescent COVID-19. Sequenced: peripheral blood.

CDR3 amino acids: CASSPPGTGGHEQYF. The DNA for the CDR3 is TGTGCCAGCAGCCCCCCAGGGACAGGGGGCCACGAGCAGTACTTC. V is TRBV27 and J is TRBJ2-7; 12 bases are shared with TRBD1. This CDR3 has 15 amino acids. Losses at the gene ends were 6 bases for V and 5 bases for J; bases not matched to a gene: 8. Germline V gene sequence: CDR1 MNHEY, CDR2 SMNVEV (reference sequence).